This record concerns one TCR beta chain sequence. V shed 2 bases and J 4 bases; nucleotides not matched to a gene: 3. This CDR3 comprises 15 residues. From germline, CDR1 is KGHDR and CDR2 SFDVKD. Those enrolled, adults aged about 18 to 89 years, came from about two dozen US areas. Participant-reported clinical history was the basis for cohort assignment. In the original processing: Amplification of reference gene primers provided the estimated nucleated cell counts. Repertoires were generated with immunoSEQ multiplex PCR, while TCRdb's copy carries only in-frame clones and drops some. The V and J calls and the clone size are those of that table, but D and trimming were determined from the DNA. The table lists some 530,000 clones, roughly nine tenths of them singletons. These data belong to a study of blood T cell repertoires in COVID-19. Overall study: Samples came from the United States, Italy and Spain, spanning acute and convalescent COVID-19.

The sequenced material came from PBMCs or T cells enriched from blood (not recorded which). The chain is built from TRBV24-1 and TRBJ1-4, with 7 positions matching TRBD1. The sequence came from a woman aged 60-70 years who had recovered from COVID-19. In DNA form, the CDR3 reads TGTGCCACCAGTGATTCCGGGACAGTTAATGAAAAACTGTTTTTT. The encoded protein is CATSDSGTVNEKLFF.